This TCR beta chain was sequenced in a study of blood T cells in healthy people across ages. Overall study findings and caveats: Older age coincided with a roughly linear decline in TCR beta diversity per million T cells. The long-lived group displayed more naive CD4+ cells, plus higher diversity, than the aged donors did.

Using a J-beta primer mix together with a sample-barcoded 5' primer, a second PCR was run for roughly 7 to 11 cycles. TCRdb analysed the 5' RACE reads with MiXCR anew, one entry per CDR3 protein. The sample yields 700,000 to 1,000,000 distinct CDR3 sequences, under 45% seen once. The length of the CDR3 is 14 residues. The germline CDR1 and CDR2 sequences are SGDLS and YYNGEE. This clonotype occurred many times. The antigen is undetermined. The germline gene is not matched at one end of the junction; a read error may be the cause. The receptor was derived from a man in his 60s in good health. The rearrangement joins TRBV9 to TRBJ2-7, with 10 positions matching TRBD1. Sequencing was performed on blood. The CDR3 region is CASSPGDRGYEQYF. In DNA, the CDR3 is TGCGCCAGCAGCCCTGGGGACAGGGGCTACGAGCAGTACTTC.